This T cell receptor (beta chain) was documented in a study of blood T cell repertoires in COVID-19. This CDR3 has 13 residues. Germline V lookup: CDR1 GTSNPN, CDR2 SVGIG (reference sequence). The V end lost 7 bases, the J end lost 2 bases, and 15 bases lay between the germline ends. TCRdb keeps only in-frame clones here, not all; method: immunoSEQ multiplex PCR. The sample lists 400,000 to 450,000 clones, about 90% occurring once. The sample comprised PBMCs or T cells enriched from blood (not recorded which). This chain links TRBV30 with TRBJ2-7, with D perhaps TRBD1 (6 bases). The clonotype was recovered from a man younger than 35 who had recovered from COVID-19. Here the CDR3 reads CASPGHSTYEQYF. The CDR3 nucleotides read TGTGCCTCTCCGGGACACTCTACCTACGAGCAGTACTTC.